These T cell receptor beta chains were read from a single sample in a study of patients and donors after allogeneic stem cell transplantation. TCRdb ran MiXCR on the RT-PCR reads and lists one entry per CDR3 protein. The data contain about 110,000 distinct CDR3 sequences, 35% of them singletons. Sequenced material: blood, either unsorted or a sorted T cell fraction (not recorded which). All receptors derive from a human donor who was either an allogeneic HSCT recipient or a stem cell or donor lymphocyte infusion donor (not recorded which). It is not recorded whose cells these are; they may come from a transplant donor. CDR3s leave out the opening cysteine and the closing phenylalanine or tryptophan. Each record gives: D gene, clone size, V gene, CDR3 protein. The D gene is left open where the match is weak. A row's size may be missing; if present it is once, few, many or a size class.

- | few | TRBV7-6 | ASSPPVSLWETQY
- | - | TRBV20-1 | SARGGGSMSIQY
TRBD2 | - | TRBV5-1 | ASKTGTSGDEQY
TRBD1 | - | TRBV28 | ASRKGGPSTEAF
- | few | TRBV6-6 | ASRIGIYYGYT
- | - | TRBV5-1 | ASSPLAIHNEQF
- | - | TRBV7-2 | ASSLVGDSYNEQF
- | - | TRBV6-5 | ASNRGPTDEQF
TRBD2 | - | TRBV7-2 | ASSPWTSGANEQF
TRBD2 | few | TRBV5-1 | ASSTSGGSYEQY
- | once | TRBV4-2 | ASSRSGRLQSYNEQF
- | - | TRBV20-1 | SARGRGKPQH
- | few | TRBV6-2/TRBV6-3 | ASSKAGGSFQETQY
- | - | TRBV21-1 | ASSKAGTENQPQH
- | - | TRBV7-9 | ASRRVGELF
- | - | TRBV20-1 | SARSGVYEQY
- | - | TRBV15 | ATSRVGTDPNYGYT
- | few | TRBV7-8 | ASSFGMYSNQPQH
- | few | TRBV20-1 | SALPESNTEAF
- | few | TRBV12-3/TRBV12-4 | ASSFENNEQF
- | - | TRBV5-6 | ASSLGNTDTQY
TRBD1 | few | TRBV29-1 | SVEGQGGEPQH
- | few | TRBV12-3/TRBV12-4 | ASSVATNEKLF
- | few | TRBV12-3/TRBV12-4 | ASSLDRFRNEQY
- | few | TRBV20-1 | SATDGHEQY
- | - | TRBV11-2 | ASSLIGFSTDTQY
- | few | TRBV7-2 | ASSLDRIDGYT
- | few | TRBV10-3 | AISEYRSNTGELF
- | many | TRBV15 | ATSRDLRQGYEQY
- | - | TRBV18 | ASSPAVLRKGLF
- | few | TRBV20-1 | SAKSRVGEQY
TRBD2 | - | TRBV4-3 | ASSRASGTDTQY
TRBD1 | - | TRBV10-3 | AISESVTGVPYEQY
- | - | TRBV7-9 | ASSLLQEAF
- | - | TRBV11-2 | ASSRWNENTEAF
TRBD1 | - | TRBV7-2 | ASSWTGVGELF
TRBD1 | once | TRBV18 | ASSPIGTGYSEQY
- | few | TRBV5-1 | ASSLASIWDEQF
TRBD2 | few | TRBV20-1 | SARGTSGRSSYEQY
TRBD2 | - | TRBV20-1 | KTSGSSYNEQF
- | few | TRBV16 | ASSPFPLFTGNTEAF
TRBD1 | - | TRBV7-9 | ASSFNPQGSGELF
- | - | TRBV6-2/TRBV6-3 | ATAVWGYDHTEAF
TRBD1 | - | TRBV7-2 | ASSRDRGSNQPQH
- | - | TRBV6-2/TRBV6-3 | ASSYTGTLPY
- | - | TRBV12-3/TRBV12-4 | ASSSPYEQY
- | few | TRBV5-4 | ASSFRGAWENEQF
- | few | TRBV20-1 | SASRDMNTEAF
- | - | TRBV9 | ASSVGQARYGYT
TRBD1 | - | TRBV29-1 | SLRDRGNEQF
- | - | TRBV12-3/TRBV12-4 | ASSPRGPGELF
TRBD1 | few | TRBV6-5 | ASSYSQGEETQY
TRBD1 | - | TRBV25-1 | ASSEEGGQLYQPQH
TRBD2 | - | TRBV6-2/TRBV6-3 | ASSPPGGRGNEQF
- | many | TRBV12-3/TRBV12-4 | ASSRDTGRGGYT
- | - | TRBV6-5 | ASSTRPSLARSSYEQY
- | - | TRBV10-3 | AISTGTRETQY
- | few | TRBV12-3/TRBV12-4 | ASSLSGSRRQPQH